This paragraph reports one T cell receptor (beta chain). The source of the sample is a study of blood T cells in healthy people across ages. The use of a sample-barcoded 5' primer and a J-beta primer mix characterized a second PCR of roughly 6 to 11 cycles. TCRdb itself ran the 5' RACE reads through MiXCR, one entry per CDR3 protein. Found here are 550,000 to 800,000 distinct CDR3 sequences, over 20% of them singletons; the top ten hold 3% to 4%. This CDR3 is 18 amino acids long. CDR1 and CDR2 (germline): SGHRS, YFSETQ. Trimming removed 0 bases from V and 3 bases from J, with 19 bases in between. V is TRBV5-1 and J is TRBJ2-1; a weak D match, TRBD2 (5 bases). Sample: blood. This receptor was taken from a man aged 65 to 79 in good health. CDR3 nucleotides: TGCGCCAGCAGCTTGGGGTTAGGGAGCTTTGCTAACTACAATGAGCAGTTCTTC. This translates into CASSLGLGSFANYNEQFF.